The present T cell receptor (beta chain) was sequenced within a study of blood T cell repertoires in COVID-19. Overall study context: Some COVID-19 samples were acute and others convalescent; all came from the United States, Italy and Spain.

The V and J ends lost 4 bases and 5 bases respectively, with 5 bases between them. The CDR3 sequence is 11 residues long. Looked up from germline, CDR1 is SGHVS and CDR2 is FNYEAQ. Two negative PCRs, clearance, or symptom resolution characterized the recovered Cohort 3 donors. The data were produced by immunoSEQ multiplex PCR, yet TCRdb's version contains in-frame clones alone and is incomplete. The table includes about 310,000 clones, roughly 85% detected once. This clone has just one count. Sequenced material: PBMCs or T cells enriched from blood (not recorded which). This sequence originates from a man in his thirties or forties who had recovered from COVID-19. The chain employs TRBV7-6 and TRBJ2-5; D unclear. The CDR3 protein is CASSSTETQYF. CDR3 bases: TGTGCCAGCAGCTCTACCGAGACCCAGTACTTC.